The clone carrying this TCR beta chain was counted only a few times. Antigen: not known. The authors made TCR cDNA by 5'RACE template switching, adding a universal primer site and UMIs. TCRdb redid the calling of the 5' RACE reads with MiXCR, one entry per CDR3 protein. The table records a few hundred thousand distinct CDR3 sequences, around 4.4% of them present only once. This record belongs to a study of T cells after yellow fever vaccination. Turning to the study itself: Where fractions had low cell numbers, libraries were prepared from them with the SMART-Seq v4 Ultra Low Input RNA kit.

Study results and limitations: Re-detected after boosting: most primary clones, 95% to 98% of CD4 and around 86% of CD8.

This CDR3 spans 15 amino acids. The V end lost 2 bases, the J end lost 2 bases, and 13 bases lay between the germline ends. Germline CDR1 and CDR2: SGHDN and FVKESK. This sequence originates from a man aged 18 to 30 who received the YFV17D yellow fever vaccine. Sequenced material: PBMCs, taken 15 days after the yellow fever booster vaccination. The V gene is TRBV14, the J gene TRBJ2-7, with D perhaps given as TRBD1 or TRBD2 (5 bases each). DNA for the CDR3: TGTGCCAGCAGCCAAACAGGCCGGGAAACCTACGAGCAGTACTTC. It codes for CASSQTGRETYEQYF. Together with reference TRBV14 and TRBJ2-7, the CDR3 gives the full variable domain: EAGVTQFPSHSVIEKGQTVTLRCDPISGHDNLYWYRRVMGKEIKFLLHFVKESKQDESGMPNNRFLAERTGGTYSTLKVQPAELEDSGVYFCASSQTGRETYEQYFGPGTRLTVT.